Here is one T cell receptor beta chain with its context. The data were obtained in a study of T cells in Graves' hyperthyroidism and ophthalmopathy. The source material, RNA transcripts, was used to amplify TCR beta CDR3 regions. Carried out on the TCR CDR3, a first-round RT-PCR used the HTBI primer set. A single record per CDR3 protein comes from TCRdb applying MiXCR to the multiplex PCR reads. The sample carries 450,000 to 700,000 distinct CDR3 sequences, about half recorded once. This CDR3 spans 18 amino acids. Germline-derived CDR1 and CDR2 are SEHNR and FQNEAQ (reference sequence). The sample taken for sequencing was peripheral blood or thyroid tissue (not recorded which). V gene TRBV7-9 combines with J gene TRBJ1-5; 10 nucleotides line up with TRBD2. The J call may be in error: the DNA end matches TRBJ2-3 better. The receptor was derived from a woman between 18 and 30 years old with Graves' hyperthyroidism. The CDR3 reads CASSPRTSGATSTDTQYF. The DNA for the CDR3 is TGTGCCAGCAGCCCACGAACTAGCGGGGCTACTAGCACAGATACGCAGTATTTT.